This entry lists 32 T cell receptor beta chains sequenced from one sample in a study of tissue T cells after allogeneic stem cell transplantation. Here immunoSEQ multiplex PCR was the method, and the copy in TCRdb shows in-frame clones only, minus some. The repertoire holds over 8,000 clones, roughly 45% seen once, with 2.2% in the top ten. Noted time point: mouse harvest day 7 after allogeneic transplant. Mouse grafts combined 10^7 T-cell-depleted bone marrow cells with 10^6 splenic CD5+ T cells. Sequencing used skin. The receptors were gathered from a female BALB/c mouse given C57BL/6 T cells with graft-versus-host disease after an allogeneic hematopoietic cell transplant.

In its sample, this clone was seen once. All gene names here are mouse names. From the germline J gene comes the end of the CDR3, since the read stops 1 residue before it. The rearrangement links TRBV13-1 to TRBJ2-5; TRBD2 matches at 12 bases. The CDR3 is made up of 17 amino acids. Germline V gene sequence: CDR1 NSHNY, CDR2 SYGAGN. J was trimmed by 0 bases and V by 3 bases; bases with no gene match: 5. The sequenced CDR3 bases are TGTGCCAGCAGTGCGGACTGGGGGGGGTTTAACCAAGACACCCAGTAC. Protein sequence: CASSADWGGFNQDTQY. In full, the CDR3 is CASSADWGGFNQDTQYF.

As concerns this clone: Gene names denote mouse genes. Read sequence stops 1 residue before the CDR3 end, and the germline J gene provides the missing end. The chain couples TRBV15 to TRBJ2-7, with 8 bases that match TRBD1. V gave up 0 bases and J gave up 7 bases; unmatched junction bases: 5. This CDR3 contains 14 residues. Per the germline V gene, CDR1 is SGHND and CDR2 is FRSKSL. The CDR3 bases that were read are TGTGCCAGCAGTTTAGCTCAGGGGGCTGGGGAACAGTAC. This translates into CASSLAQGAGEQY. The whole CDR3 protein reads CASSLAQGAGEQYF.

Regarding this clone: Gene labels here are mouse ones. The read gets to within 1 residue of the CDR3 end, and the germline J gene fills in the rest. The chain links TRBV5 to TRBJ2-5, with TRBD1 matching 7 bases. Per the germline V gene, CDR1 is LGHNA and CDR2 is YNLKQL (reference sequence). This CDR3 is built from 13 residues. Germline trimming cut 3 bases from V and 4 bases from J; bases unmatched to any gene: 1. The CDR3 sequence: CASSHDREDTQYF. Partial CDR3 DNA: TGTGCCAGCAGCCACGACAGGGAAGACACCCAGTAC.

A remark on this clone: Mouse gene names and germline throughout. The read halts 1 residue ahead of the CDR3 end, with the missing end drawn from the germline J gene. This chain joins TRBV20 and TRBJ1-1; the match to TRBD1 covers 7 bases. After removal of 3 bases from V and 3 bases from J, the junction contained 1 base not matched to a gene. This CDR3 is 12 amino acids long. Germline CDR1 reads GFQATS; CDR2 reads STVNSAI. The part of the CDR3 DNA that was read is TGTGGTGCTAGAAGGGGGCACACAGAAGTCTTC. Translating it yields CGARRGHTEVF. The entire CDR3 protein is CGARRGHTEVFF.

Of note for this clone: Gene names and germline refer to mouse. The CDR3 end falls 1 residue outside the read, so it is completed with the germline J gene. This chain connects TRBV26 to TRBJ2-2; a weak D match, TRBD2 (6 bases). The CDR3 spans 13 residues. Trimming removed 2 bases from V and 6 bases from J, with 7 bases in between. Germline-derived CDR1 and CDR2 are KGHPV and FQNQEV (reference sequence). The sequenced part of the CDR3 DNA is TGTGCCAGCAGTCTGCGGGGGGCCGGGCAGCTCTAC. This sequence encodes CASSLRGAGQLY. The CDR3 in its entirety is CASSLRGAGQLYF.

By share, this clone ranks as medium-sized. The gene names here belong to mouse. The CDR3 extends 1 residue past the end of the read, so its final part is completed from the germline J gene. The J gene is TRBJ2-7, the V gene TRBV17; D is possibly TRBD1 (6 bases). CDR3 length: 12 residues. Trimming pared 7 bases from V and 6 bases from J, leaving 13 bases between. CDR1 and CDR2 (germline): MNHDT, YYDKIL. CDR3 residues: CASTVQGGEQYF. CDR3 DNA, as far as it was read: TGTGCTAGCACCGTACAGGGAGGTGAACAGTAC.

A remark on this clone: The gene names here belong to mouse. The read ends 1 residue early relative to the CDR3; the germline J gene fills the gap. The chain uses TRBV14 and TRBJ2-2, with D possibly matching TRBD1 (6 bases). The CDR3 contains 17 residues. V lost 0 bases and J lost 0, with 12 bases in between. The V gene's germline CDR1 is SGHDT and CDR2 FRDEAV. The CDR3 bases that were read are TGTGCCAGCAGTTTCTACCGGGACAATGCAAACACCGGGCAGCTCTAC. Its protein is CASSFYRDNANTGQLY. Given in full, the CDR3 is CASSFYRDNANTGQLYF. Filled out from reference TRBV14 and TRBJ2-2, the complete variable domain reads EAGVTQSPRYAVLQEGQAVSFWCDPISGHDTLYWYQQPRDQGPQLLVYFRDEAVIDNSQLPSDRFSAVRPKGTNSTLKIQSAKQGDTATYLCASSFYRDNANTGQLYFGEGSKLTVL.

A word on this clone: Mouse names are used for the genes. The CDR3 goes on 1 residue after the read ends, and that part is filled in from the germline J gene. The genes are TRBV19 and TRBJ2-4; 8 nucleotides agree with TRBD2. Trimming at V came to 3 bases and at J to 0 bases, leaving 3 bases not matched to a gene. CDR3 size: 15 residues. Germline V lookup: CDR1 FNHDT, CDR2 SITEND (reference sequence). The CDR3 bases that were read are TGTGCCAGCAGTAAGGACTGGGATAGTCAAAACACCTTGTAC. Translating gives CASSKDWDSQNTLY. The whole CDR3 sequence is CASSKDWDSQNTLYF.

In regard to this clone: The listed genes are named as in mouse. Sequencing ends 1 residue short of the CDR3 end; the germline J gene provides the rest. The V call is TRBV26, the J call TRBJ1-4; 7 bases agree with TRBD1. Germline assignment: CDR1 KGHPV and CDR2 FQNQEV (reference sequence). V lost 4 bases, J lost 7 bases, and 3 bases stayed unmatched. The CDR3 consists of 13 residues. The CDR3 DNA, read in part, is TGTGCCAGCAGTCAGGGGGCCGGCGAAAGATTATTT. Its translation: CASSQGAGERLF. The entire CDR3 is CASSQGAGERLFF.

In its sample, this clone was seen a few times. Mouse germline and gene names are used. Read data end 1 residue before the CDR3 end; the end is taken from the germline J gene. The J gene is TRBJ2-4, the V gene TRBV23; TRBD2 is the table's D call and was not checked against the DNA. CDR3 length: 15 residues. The germline gives CDR1 KGHTA, CDR2 FQNQQP. Partial CDR3 DNA: TGCTCCAGCAGTCGGGACTGGGCTAGTCAAAACACCTTGTAC. The encoded protein is CSSSRDWASQNTLY. In full, the CDR3 reads CSSSRDWASQNTLYF. Based on the CDR3 plus reference TRBV23 and TRBJ2-4, the full variable domain is DAAVTQKPRYLIKMKGQEAEMKCIPEKGHTAVFWYQQKQSKELKFLIYFQNQQPLDQIDMVKERFSAVCPSSSLCSLGIRTCEAEDSALYLCSSSRDWASQNTLYFGAGTRLSVL.

Regarding this clone: Gene names denote mouse genes. The CDR3 extends 1 residue past the end of the read, so its final part is completed from the germline J gene. V usage is TRBV12-1 and J usage is TRBJ1-3; 8 nucleotides match TRBD1. Looked up from germline, CDR1 is SGHSN and CDR2 is HYEKVE. CDR3 length: 16 residues. Trimming at V came to 3 bases and at J to 0 bases, leaving 6 bases not matched to a gene. CDR3 amino acids: CASSFRQGNSGNTLYF. The CDR3 DNA, read in part, is TGTGCCAGCTCTTTCCGACAGGGGAATTCTGGAAATACGCTCTAT. Combining the CDR3 with reference TRBV12-1 and TRBJ1-3 gives the whole variable domain DSGVVQSPRHIIKEKGGRSVLTCIPISGHSNVVWYQQTLGKELKFLIQHYEKVERDKGFLPSRFSVQQFDDYHSEMNMSALELEDSAMYFCASSFRQGNSGNTLYFGEGSRLIVV.

In regard to this clone: Each gene name is a mouse one. The sequence runs out 1 residue before the end of the CDR3; the remainder is reconstructed from the germline J gene. This chain links TRBV26 with TRBJ2-4; tentatively, D is TRBD2 (6 bases). Trimming shortened V by 4 bases and J by 0 bases, and 11 bases separated the two germline ends. CDR3 length: 15 amino acids. The germline gives CDR1 KGHPV, CDR2 FQNQEV (reference sequence). The sequenced CDR3 bases are TGTGCCAGCAGTCATCTGGGGTCTAGTCAAAACACCTTGTAC. It encodes CASSHLGSSQNTLY. The complete CDR3 sequence is CASSHLGSSQNTLYF.

Points on this clone: The gene names given are mouse names. The sequenced fragment ends 1 residue before the CDR3 boundary, so the rest is inferred from the germline J gene. This chain joins TRBV26 and TRBJ1-6, with TRBD1 matching 7 bases. TRBJ1-6 is filed as an ORF, its function uncertain. The CDR3 covers 14 residues. Per the germline V gene, CDR1 is KGHPV and CDR2 is FQNQEV (reference sequence). Losses at the gene ends were 4 bases for V and 3 bases for J; bases not matched to a gene: 0. CDR3 DNA, as far as it was read: TGTGCCAGCAGTCGACAGGGCTATAATTCGCCCCTCTAC. Amino acids: CASSRQGYNSPLY. The CDR3 as a whole reads CASSRQGYNSPLYF.

This clone was picked up a small number of times. The genes are named according to mouse. The CDR3 goes on 1 residue after the read ends, and that part is filled in from the germline J gene. The J gene is TRBJ1-2, the V gene TRBV26; unclear D gene. Trimming pared 3 bases from V and 2 bases from J, leaving 1 base between. Germline CDR1 is KGHPV and CDR2 is FQNQEV (reference sequence). CDR3 size: 11 residues. The DNA read from the CDR3 is TGTGCCAGCAGTCTCAACTCCGACTACACC. This codes for CASSLNSDYT. The CDR3 as a whole reads CASSLNSDYTF.

About this clone itself: Genes here carry mouse names. The missing CDR3 end, 1 residue past where the read stops, is filled in from the germline J gene. The chain combines TRBV23 with TRBJ2-2; TRBD2, the D gene given by the table, was not confirmed from the DNA. CDR1 KGHTA and CDR2 FQNQQP come from the germline V gene. There are 15 residues in the CDR3. The CDR3 here is CSSSPLGAGTGQLYF. The covered CDR3 bases are TGCTCCAGCAGTCCCCTGGGGGCTGGCACCGGGCAGCTCTAC.

Note on this clone: The gene symbols are mouse symbols. The CDR3 DNA, read in part, is TGTGCCAGCAGCCCATGGGACAGGAGTGGCACCCAGTAC. As protein: CASSPWDRSGTQY. The whole CDR3 region reads CASSPWDRSGTQYF. This sequence joins TRBV3 and TRBJ2-5; TRBD1 aligns across 8 bases. From the germline J gene comes the end of the CDR3, since the read stops 1 residue before it. Germline values: CDR1 SNHLY, CDR2 FYNGKV (reference sequence). The CDR3 consists of 14 residues. Unmatched junction bases numbered 9, after V lost 5 bases and J lost 8 bases.

This clone is medium-sized (0.01 to 0.1%) within its sample. Mouse germline and gene names are used. Coverage ceases 1 residue before the CDR3 finishes, and the germline J gene fills in the end. The chain has TRBV29 and TRBJ1-6; no firm D call. TRBJ1-6 is identified as an open reading frame with a role that is uncertain. The V gene lost 4 bases and the J gene lost 7 bases, with 5 bases spanning the gap. The CDR3 is 12 residues long. From germline, CDR1 is MSHET and CDR2 SYDVDS. CDR3 DNA, as far as it was read: TGTGCTAGCAGTTCCCTCAATTCGCCCCTCTAC. This codes for CASSSLNSPLY. The entire CDR3 is CASSSLNSPLYF.

As for this clone: These gene names are mouse names. The read gets to within 1 residue of the CDR3 end, and the germline J gene fills in the rest. The chain joins TRBV3 to TRBJ1-2; D perhaps matches TRBD1 (6 bases). Germline CDR1 SNHLY, CDR2 FYNGKV (reference sequence). The CDR3 has 14 residues. V lost 4 bases to trimming and J lost 1 base, with 10 bases between them. CDR3 region: CASSSQGRNSDYTF. The CDR3 bases that were read are TGTGCCAGCAGCTCTCAGGGGAGAAACTCCGACTACACC.

Points on this clone: The genes and germline here are from mouse. The read gets to within 1 residue of the CDR3 end, and the germline J gene fills in the rest. V gene TRBV16 combines with J gene TRBJ2-3, with D possibly TRBD2 on 7 matching bases. Germline loops: CDR1 SGHSA, CDR2 FRNQAP. The CDR3 totals 15 residues. Trimming pared 5 bases from V and 3 bases from J, leaving 15 bases between. CDR3: CASSPEGGAAETLYF. Partial CDR3 DNA: TGTGCAAGCAGCCCCGAGGGGGGCGCCGCAGAAACGCTGTAT.

A remark on this clone: Gene names denote mouse genes. The read falls 1 residue short of the CDR3 end, and the missing part is taken from the germline J gene. This chain uses TRBV3 with TRBJ2-2, with 10 bases fitting TRBD1. V shed 6 bases and J 1 base; nucleotides not matched to a gene: 2. The CDR3 sequence is 15 residues long. CDR1 SNHLY and CDR2 FYNGKV come from the germline V gene (reference sequence). The CDR3 sequence is CASRGDRGNTGQLYF. CDR3 bases read: TGTGCCAGCAGGGGGGACAGGGGAAACACCGGGCAGCTCTAC.

A word on this clone: Genes and germline are mouse. The read terminates 1 residue before the CDR3 end, so the remaining end is supplied by the germline J gene. This chain uses TRBV2 with TRBJ2-7, with 9 bases fitting TRBD1. CDR3 length: 15 residues. Germline V lookup: CDR1 LGHNA, CDR2 YSYQKL. With V trimmed by 0 bases and J by 7 bases, 7 bases remained unmatched. Partial CDR3 DNA: TGTGCCAGCAGCCAAGATTCACAGGGGGCGCGGGAACAGTAC. This sequence encodes CASSQDSQGAREQY. The whole CDR3 is CASSQDSQGAREQYF.

Remarks on this clone: The gene names given are mouse names. The CDR3 is cut off 1 residue early in the read; its end comes from the germline J gene. This chain joins TRBV13-3 and TRBJ2-7, with 7 bases lining up with TRBD1. Germline V gives CDR1 NNHDY, CDR2 SYVADS. V lost 2 bases and J lost 0; bases outside the gene matches: 2. This CDR3 region has 14 residues. The CDR3 sequence is CASSEDRSSYEQYF. CDR3 bases read: TGTGCCAGCAGTGAGGACAGGAGCTCCTATGAACAGTAC.

Turning to this clone: Germline and genes here are mouse. The CDR3 extends 1 residue past the end of the read, so its final part is completed from the germline J gene. The V and J genes are TRBV12-1 and TRBJ2-5, with TRBD1 identical over 7 bases. J gave up 4 bases and V 0 bases, and 0 bases lay outside the gene matches. Per the germline V gene, CDR1 is SGHSN and CDR2 is HYEKVE. This CDR3 is 13 amino acids long. The CDR3 bases that were read are TGTGCCAGCTCTCTCGGGACAGAAGACACCCAGTAC. This gives the protein CASSLGTEDTQY. The complete CDR3 protein is CASSLGTEDTQYF.

As concerns this clone: The gene names here belong to mouse. Sequencing ends 1 residue short of the CDR3 end; the germline J gene provides the rest. J is TRBJ2-1 and V is TRBV2; TRBD2 agrees at 11 bases. This CDR3 region has 16 residues. Germline V CDR1 and CDR2: LGHNA, YSYQKL. Trimming cost V 1 base and J 4 bases; bases outside gene matches: 3. The CDR3 spells CASSQARDWGYAEQFF. The CDR3 bases that were read are TGTGCCAGCAGCCAAGCGCGGGACTGGGGGTATGCTGAGCAGTTC.

This clone is medium-sized. Germline and genes here are mouse. Read data end 1 residue before the CDR3 end; the end is taken from the germline J gene. This chain links TRBV12-2 with TRBJ1-3, with D hard to call. V was trimmed by 1 base and J by 0 bases, leaving 3 bases between them. Per the germline V gene, CDR1 is SGHLS and CDR2 is HYDKME. This CDR3 comprises 13 residues. The CDR3 is CASSLNSGNTLYF. CDR3 DNA, as far as it was read: TGTGCCAGCTCTCTAAATTCTGGAAATACGCTCTAT.

This clone was seen only a few times. Mouse gene names and germline throughout. The read gets to within 1 residue of the CDR3 end, and the germline J gene fills in the rest. V usage is TRBV3 and J usage is TRBJ2-7, with 9 positions matching TRBD2. Trimming took 3 bases from V and 3 from J; bases not matched to a gene: 3. This CDR3 is 14 amino acids long. CDR1 SNHLY and CDR2 FYNGKV come from the germline V gene (reference sequence). The part of the CDR3 DNA that was read is TGTGCCAGCAGCTTGGCTGGGGGGGTCTATGAACAGTAC. Translating gives CASSLAGGVYEQY. The entire CDR3 protein reads CASSLAGGVYEQYF.

As concerns this clone: The genes are named according to mouse. The read terminates 1 residue ahead of where the CDR3 ends, so the germline J gene completes it. V gene TRBV3 combines with J gene TRBJ1-4; D is uncertain. Germline V CDR1 and CDR2: SNHLY, FYNGKV (reference sequence). Trimming left V 1 base short and J 0 bases short, with 3 bases between. The CDR3 sequence is 14 residues long. CDR3 residues: CASSLGLSNERLFF. CDR3 DNA (partial): TGTGCCAGCAGCTTAGGGCTTTCCAACGAAAGATTATTT.

This clone has only one observation. Germline and genes here are mouse. The CDR3 is cut off 1 residue early in the read; its end comes from the germline J gene. This chain links TRBV20 with TRBJ1-4, with TRBD1 matching over 8 bases. CDR1 is GFQATS and CDR2 is STVNSAI in the germline V gene. The V and J ends lost 6 bases and 0 bases, in that order; junction bases with no gene match: 6. The CDR3 loop spans 15 amino acids. CDR3 region: CGAKQGVFSNERLFF. CDR3 DNA, as far as it was read: TGTGGTGCAAAACAGGGGGTCTTTTCCAACGAAAGATTATTT. Filled out from reference TRBV20 and TRBJ1-4, the complete variable domain reads GALVYQYPRRTICKSGTSMRMECQAVGFQATSVAWYRQSPQKTFELIALSTVNSAIKYEQNFTQEKFPISHPNLSFSSMTVLNAYLEDRGLYLCGAKQGVFSNERLFFGHGTKLSVL.

Notes on this clone: Any gene name here is a mouse gene name. The CDR3 end lies 1 residue beyond the end of the read and is filled in from the germline J gene. This chain joins TRBV1 and TRBJ1-6, with 8 bases identical to TRBD1. TRBJ1-6 counts as an open reading frame of uncertain function. CDR3 length: 14 amino acids. Germline loops: CDR1 NSQYPW, CDR2 LRSPGD (reference sequence). V lost 6 bases to trimming and J lost 5 bases; unmatched junction nucleotides: 3. The CDR3 reads CTCRDRDNNSPLYF. Partial CDR3 DNA: TGCACCTGCAGGGACAGGGATAATAATTCGCCCCTCTAC.

This clone was observed a few times. Gene and germline names: mouse. The read ends 1 residue early relative to the CDR3; the germline J gene fills the gap. The J gene is TRBJ2-7, the V gene TRBV23; the listed D gene, TRBD2, was not tested against the DNA. The CDR3 consists of 15 residues. The germline V gene encodes CDR1 KGHTA and CDR2 FQNQQP. The CDR3 DNA, read in part, is TGCTCCAGCAGTCAACTCTGGGGGAGCTCCTATGAACAGTAC. It encodes CSSSQLWGSSYEQY. The complete CDR3 sequence is CSSSQLWGSSYEQYF.

A word on this clone: The gene names given are mouse names. The observed sequence ends 1 residue before the CDR3 terminus, with the missing tail filled in from the germline J gene. The chain is built from TRBV15 and TRBJ2-1; TRBD2 aligns across 8 bases. Germline lookup yields CDR1 SGHND and CDR2 FRSKSL. The ends lost 4 bases at V and 3 bases at J; junction bases unmatched: 2. This CDR3 spans 14 amino acids. The part of the CDR3 DNA that was read is TGTGCCAGCAGTTGGGACTGGAGCTATGCTGAGCAGTTC. Translating gives CASSWDWSYAEQF. The CDR3 in its entirety is CASSWDWSYAEQFF.

In the case of this clone: Gene labels here are mouse ones. The sequenced fragment ends 1 residue before the CDR3 boundary, so the rest is inferred from the germline J gene. The J gene is TRBJ1-1, the V gene TRBV23. This CDR3 comprises 15 residues. Germline V gene sequence: CDR1 KGHTA, CDR2 FQNQQP. The sequenced CDR3 bases are TGCTCCAGCAGTCAATCCGGGGGGGGGAACACAGAAGTCTTC. As protein: CSSSQSGGGNTEVF. The full-length CDR3 reads as CSSSQSGGGNTEVFF.